This TCR beta chain was obtained from a study of T-cell memory formation after mild COVID-19. Study background: TCR clusters were largely donor specific. Study observations and caveats: In second-wave clones peaking day 37, SARS-CoV-2 specificity remained unconfirmed. Memory from before infection featured some responding clones, which suggests cross-reactive memory joined.

TCRdb re-called the 5' RACE reads through MiXCR, storing one row per CDR3 protein. This table holds around 50,000 distinct CDR3 sequences, roughly a quarter found once. This clonotype was picked up a small number of times. Its antigen is unidentified. Sequenced sample: PBMCs or a T cell subset sorted from them (not recorded which). The sequence was obtained from a man younger than 30 who had mild COVID-19 (a few samples of this study predate the infection). Cell type and time point are not known.

The CDR3 sequence is CASSTDRGFTEAFF. The CDR3 DNA reads TGTGCCAGCAGCACGGACAGGGGATTCACTGAAGCTTTCTTT. The chain recombines TRBV5-5 with TRBJ1-1; TRBD1 matches at 9 bases. After removal of 4 bases from V and 4 bases from J, the junction contained 5 bases not matched to a gene. The germline gives CDR1 SGHKS, CDR2 YYEKEE (reference sequence). This CDR3 spans 14 amino acids.